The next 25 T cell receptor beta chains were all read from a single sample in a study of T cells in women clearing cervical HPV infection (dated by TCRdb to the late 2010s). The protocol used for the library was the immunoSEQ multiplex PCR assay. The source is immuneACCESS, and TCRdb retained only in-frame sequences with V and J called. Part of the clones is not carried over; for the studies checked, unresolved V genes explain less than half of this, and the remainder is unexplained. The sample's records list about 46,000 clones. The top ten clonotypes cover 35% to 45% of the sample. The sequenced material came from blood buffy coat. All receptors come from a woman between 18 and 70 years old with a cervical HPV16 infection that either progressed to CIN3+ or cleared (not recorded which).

This CDR3 reads CASSKSTGSKNTGELFF. The sequenced CDR3 bases are TGTGCCAGTAGTAAATCGACAGGGAGTAAGAACACCGGGGAG. This rearrangement joins TRBV19 to TRBJ2-2; TRBD1 aligns across 7 bases. The read comes to an end 3 residues before the CDR3 does, leaving the germline J gene to fill in the end. Germline CDR1 and CDR2: LNHDA and SQIVND (reference sequence). V shed 4 bases, J shed 1 base, and the junction held 9 bases outside the gene matches. This CDR3 is built from 17 residues.

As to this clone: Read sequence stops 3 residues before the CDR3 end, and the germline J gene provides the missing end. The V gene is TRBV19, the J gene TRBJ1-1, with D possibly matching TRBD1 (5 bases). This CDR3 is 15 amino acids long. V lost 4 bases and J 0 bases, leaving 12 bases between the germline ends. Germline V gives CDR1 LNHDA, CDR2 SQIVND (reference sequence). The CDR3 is CASSSVRAVNTEAFF. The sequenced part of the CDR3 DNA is TGTGCCAGTAGTAGCGTCAGGGCAGTGAACACTGAA.

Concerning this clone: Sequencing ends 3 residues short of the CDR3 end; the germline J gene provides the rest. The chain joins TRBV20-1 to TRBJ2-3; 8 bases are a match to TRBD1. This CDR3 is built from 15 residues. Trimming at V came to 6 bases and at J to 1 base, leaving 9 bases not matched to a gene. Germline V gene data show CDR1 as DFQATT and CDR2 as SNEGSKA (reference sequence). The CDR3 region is CSATTGTGGTDTQYF. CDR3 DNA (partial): TGCAGTGCGACAACCGGGACAGGAGGCACAGATACG.

The CDR3 loop is CASSSRTVSSYEQYF. The DNA read from the CDR3 is TGTGCCAGCAGCTCCCGGACAGTTAGCTCCTACGAG. This chain joins TRBV7-2 and TRBJ2-7; D might be TRBD1 (6 bases). From the germline J gene comes the end of the CDR3, since the read stops 3 residues before it. Trimming removed 4 bases at V and 0 bases at J, with 13 bases between. Germline V gives CDR1 SGHTA, CDR2 FQGNSA. The CDR3 is 15 residues long.

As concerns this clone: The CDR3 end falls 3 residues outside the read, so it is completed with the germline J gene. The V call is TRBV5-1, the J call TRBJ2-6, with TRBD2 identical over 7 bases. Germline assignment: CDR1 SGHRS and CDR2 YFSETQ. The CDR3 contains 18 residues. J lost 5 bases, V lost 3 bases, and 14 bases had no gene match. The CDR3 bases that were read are TGCGCCAGCAGCTCCCCGGATAGCGGGTTCCTCTGGGCCAACGTC. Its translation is CASSSPDSGFLWANV. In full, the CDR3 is CASSSPDSGFLWANVLTF.

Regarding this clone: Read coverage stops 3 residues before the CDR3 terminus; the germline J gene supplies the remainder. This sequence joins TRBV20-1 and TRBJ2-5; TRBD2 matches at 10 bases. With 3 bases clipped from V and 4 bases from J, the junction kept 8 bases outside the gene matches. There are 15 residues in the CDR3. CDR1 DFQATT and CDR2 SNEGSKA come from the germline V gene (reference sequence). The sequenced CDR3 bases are TGCAGTGCTAGGGATCCTAGCGGGAGTGGAGAGACC. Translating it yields CSARDPSGSGET. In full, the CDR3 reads CSARDPSGSGETQYF.

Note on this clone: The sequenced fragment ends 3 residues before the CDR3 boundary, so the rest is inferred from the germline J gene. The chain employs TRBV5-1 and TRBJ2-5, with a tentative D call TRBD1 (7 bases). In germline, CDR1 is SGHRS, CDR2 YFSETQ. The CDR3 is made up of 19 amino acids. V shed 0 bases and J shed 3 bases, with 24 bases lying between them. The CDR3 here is CASSLVSSGGGGVKETQYF. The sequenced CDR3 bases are TGCGCCAGCAGCTTGGTGTCGTCAGGGGGAGGTGGGGTGAAAGAGACC.

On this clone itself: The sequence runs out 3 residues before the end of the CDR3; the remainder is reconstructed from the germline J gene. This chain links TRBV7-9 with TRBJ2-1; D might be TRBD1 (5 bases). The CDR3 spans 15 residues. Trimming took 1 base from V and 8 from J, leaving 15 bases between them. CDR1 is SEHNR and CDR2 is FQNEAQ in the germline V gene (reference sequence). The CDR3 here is CASSLEGVLGDEQFF. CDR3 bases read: TGTGCCAGCAGCTTAGAAGGGGTCCTAGGGGATGAG.

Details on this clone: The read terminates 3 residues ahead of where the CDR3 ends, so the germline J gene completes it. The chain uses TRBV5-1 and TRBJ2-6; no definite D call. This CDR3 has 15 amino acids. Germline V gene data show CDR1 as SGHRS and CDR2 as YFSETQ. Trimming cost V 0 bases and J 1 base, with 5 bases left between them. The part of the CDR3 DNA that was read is TGCGCCAGCAGCTTGGAGGCTTCTGGGGCCAACGTC. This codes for CASSLEASGANV. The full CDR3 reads CASSLEASGANVLTF.

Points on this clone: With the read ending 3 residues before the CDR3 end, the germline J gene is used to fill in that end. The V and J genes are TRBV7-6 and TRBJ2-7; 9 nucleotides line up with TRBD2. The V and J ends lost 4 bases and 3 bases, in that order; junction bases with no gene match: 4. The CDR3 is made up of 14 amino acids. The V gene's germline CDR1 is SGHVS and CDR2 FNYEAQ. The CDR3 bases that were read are TGTGCCAGCAGCTCCCTAGCGGGACACTACGAG. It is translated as CASSSLAGHYE. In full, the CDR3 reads CASSSLAGHYEQYF.

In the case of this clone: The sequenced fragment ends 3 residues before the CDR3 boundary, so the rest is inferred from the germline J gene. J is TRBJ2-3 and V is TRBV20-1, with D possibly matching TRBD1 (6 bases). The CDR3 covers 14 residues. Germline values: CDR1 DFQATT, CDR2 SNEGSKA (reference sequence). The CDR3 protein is CSARFSEGQETQYF. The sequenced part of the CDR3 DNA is TGCAGTGCTAGGTTCTCCGAGGGACAAGAGACG.

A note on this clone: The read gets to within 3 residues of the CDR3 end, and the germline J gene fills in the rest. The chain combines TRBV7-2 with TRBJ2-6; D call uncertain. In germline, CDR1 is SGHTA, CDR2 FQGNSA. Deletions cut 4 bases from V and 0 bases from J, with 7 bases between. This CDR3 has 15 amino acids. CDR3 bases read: TGTGCCAGCAGCTCTACTGCCTCTGGGGCCAACGTC. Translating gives CASSSTASGANV. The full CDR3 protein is CASSSTASGANVLTF.

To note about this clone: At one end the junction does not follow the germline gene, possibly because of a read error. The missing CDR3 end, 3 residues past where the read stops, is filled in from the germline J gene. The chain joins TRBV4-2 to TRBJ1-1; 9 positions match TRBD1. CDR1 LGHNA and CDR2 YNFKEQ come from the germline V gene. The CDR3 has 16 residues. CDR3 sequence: CASRQGTGFTNTEAFF. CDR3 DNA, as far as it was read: TGCGCCAGCAGGCAAGGGACAGGGTTTACGAACACTGAA.

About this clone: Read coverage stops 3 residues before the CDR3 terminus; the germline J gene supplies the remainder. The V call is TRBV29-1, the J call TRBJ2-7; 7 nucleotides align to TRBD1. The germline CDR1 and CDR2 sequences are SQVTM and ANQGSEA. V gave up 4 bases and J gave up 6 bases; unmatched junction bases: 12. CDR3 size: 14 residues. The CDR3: CSVGSTGIALEQYF. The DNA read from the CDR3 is TGCAGCGTTGGGTCGACAGGGATAGCGCTCGAG.

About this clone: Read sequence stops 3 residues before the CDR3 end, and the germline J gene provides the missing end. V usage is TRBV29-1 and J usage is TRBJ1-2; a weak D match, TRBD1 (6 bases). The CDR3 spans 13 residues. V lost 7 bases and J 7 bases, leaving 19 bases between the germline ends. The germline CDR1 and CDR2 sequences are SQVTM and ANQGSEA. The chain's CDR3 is CSGEGGKGGGYTF. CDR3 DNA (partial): TGCAGCGGCGAGGGGGGGAAGGGCGGTGGC.

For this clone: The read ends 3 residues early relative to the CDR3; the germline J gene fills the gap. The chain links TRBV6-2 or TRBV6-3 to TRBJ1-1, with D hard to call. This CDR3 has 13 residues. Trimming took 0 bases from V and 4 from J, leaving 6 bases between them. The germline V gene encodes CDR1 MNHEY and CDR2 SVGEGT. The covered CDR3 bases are TGTGCCAGCAGTTACTCGGCAGGCACTGAA. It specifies CASSYSAGTE. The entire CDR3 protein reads CASSYSAGTEAFF.

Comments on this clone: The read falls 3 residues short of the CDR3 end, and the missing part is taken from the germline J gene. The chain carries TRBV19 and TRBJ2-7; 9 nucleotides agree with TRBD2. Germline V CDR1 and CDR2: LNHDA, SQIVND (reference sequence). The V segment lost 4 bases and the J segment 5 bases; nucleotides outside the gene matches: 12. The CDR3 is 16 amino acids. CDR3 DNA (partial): TGTGCCAGTAGTAAGCTAGCGGGACCGACCGCCCACGAG. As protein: CASSKLAGPTAHE. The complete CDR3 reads CASSKLAGPTAHEQYF.

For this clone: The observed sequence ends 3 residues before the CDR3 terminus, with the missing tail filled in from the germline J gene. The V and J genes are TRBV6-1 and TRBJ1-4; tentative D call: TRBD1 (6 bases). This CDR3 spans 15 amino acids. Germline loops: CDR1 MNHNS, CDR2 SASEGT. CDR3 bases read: TGTGCCAGCAGTGAAGCGGAAAGGGGGAATTCACCA. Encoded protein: CASSEAERGNSP. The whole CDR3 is CASSEAERGNSPLFF.

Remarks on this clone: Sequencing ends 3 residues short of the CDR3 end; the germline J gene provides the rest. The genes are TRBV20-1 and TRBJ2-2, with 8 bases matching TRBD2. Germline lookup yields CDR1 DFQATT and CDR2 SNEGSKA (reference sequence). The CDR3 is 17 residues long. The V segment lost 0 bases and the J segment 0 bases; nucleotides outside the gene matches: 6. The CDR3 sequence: CSARDAGGTPNTGELFF. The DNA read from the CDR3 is TGCAGTGCTAGAGATGCGGGGGGCACCCCGAACACCGGGGAG.

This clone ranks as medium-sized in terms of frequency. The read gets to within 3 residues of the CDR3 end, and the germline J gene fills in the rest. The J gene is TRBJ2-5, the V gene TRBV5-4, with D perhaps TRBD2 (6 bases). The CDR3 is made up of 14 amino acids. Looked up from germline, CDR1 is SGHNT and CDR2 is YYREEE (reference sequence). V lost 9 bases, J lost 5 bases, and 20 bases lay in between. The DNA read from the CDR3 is TGTGCCACCTTAAACCCGACTAGTACGGAGACC. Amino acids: CATLNPTSTET. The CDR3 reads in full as CATLNPTSTETQYF.

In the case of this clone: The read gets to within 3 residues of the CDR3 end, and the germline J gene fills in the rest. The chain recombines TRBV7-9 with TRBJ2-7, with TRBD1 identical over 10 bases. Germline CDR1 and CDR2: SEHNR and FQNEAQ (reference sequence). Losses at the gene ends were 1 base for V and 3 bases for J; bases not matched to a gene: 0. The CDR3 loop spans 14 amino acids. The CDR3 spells CASSLGDRGYEQYF. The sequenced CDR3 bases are TGTGCCAGCAGCTTAGGGGACAGGGGCTACGAG.

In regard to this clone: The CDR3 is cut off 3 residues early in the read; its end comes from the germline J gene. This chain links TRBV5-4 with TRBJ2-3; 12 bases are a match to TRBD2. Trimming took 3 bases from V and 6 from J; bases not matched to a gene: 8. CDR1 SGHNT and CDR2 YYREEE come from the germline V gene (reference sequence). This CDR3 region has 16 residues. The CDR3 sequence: CASSWSSGGGSDTQYF. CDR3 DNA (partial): TGTGCCAGCAGCTGGTCTAGCGGGGGGGGATCGGATACG.

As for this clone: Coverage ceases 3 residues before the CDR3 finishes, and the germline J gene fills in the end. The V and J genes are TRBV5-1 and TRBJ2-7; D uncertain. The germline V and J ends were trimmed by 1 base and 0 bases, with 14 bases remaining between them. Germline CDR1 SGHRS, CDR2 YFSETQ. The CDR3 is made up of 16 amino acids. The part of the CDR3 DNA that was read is TGCGCCAGCAGCTTGTGGGCTACGGAGAGCTCCTACGAG. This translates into CASSLWATESSYE. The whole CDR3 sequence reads CASSLWATESSYEQYF.

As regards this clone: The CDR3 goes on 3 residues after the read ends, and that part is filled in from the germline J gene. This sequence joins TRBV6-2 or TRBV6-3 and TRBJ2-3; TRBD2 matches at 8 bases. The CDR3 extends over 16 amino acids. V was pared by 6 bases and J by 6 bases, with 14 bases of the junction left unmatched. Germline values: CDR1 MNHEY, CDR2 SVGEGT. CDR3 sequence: CASRLGVGRASDTQYF. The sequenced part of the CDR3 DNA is TGTGCCAGCAGGTTAGGGGTCGGGAGGGCCTCGGATACG.

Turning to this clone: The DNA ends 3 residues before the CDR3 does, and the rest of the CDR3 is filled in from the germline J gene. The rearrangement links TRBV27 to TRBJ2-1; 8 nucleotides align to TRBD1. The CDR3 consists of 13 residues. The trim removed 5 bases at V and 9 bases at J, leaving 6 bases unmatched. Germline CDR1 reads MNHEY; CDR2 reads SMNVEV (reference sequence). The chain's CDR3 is CASSQTGVGEQFF. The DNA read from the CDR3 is TGTGCCAGCAGTCAGACAGGGGTCGGTGAG.